This TCR beta chain was obtained from a study of siplizumab effects on memory and regulatory T cells. Study-level results: Apparently key alloresponse contributors, naive T cells also seemed more diverse than memory cells. Mapping to unstimulated subsets was achieved for only a minor fraction of alloreactive clones.

Comment on this clone: Its specificity is not known.

Repertoires were generated with immunoSEQ multiplex PCR, while TCRdb's copy carries only in-frame clones and drops some. Among more than 75,000 clones listed, roughly 96% were seen once. Donor pairs, three in total, had unstimulated naive, memory, effector memory and TEMRA subsets sequenced. This CDR3 spans 14 amino acids. The V segment lost 2 bases and the J segment 2 bases; nucleotides outside the gene matches: 2. Germline values: CDR1 SGHTA, CDR2 FQGTGA. The receptor was isolated from a human donor in good health. The rearrangement links TRBV7-3 to TRBJ2-5; 7 bases match TRBD2. The specimen sequenced was naive CD4+ T cells sorted from blood. The CDR3 region has the DNA TGTGCCAGCAGCTTAGACGGGGGGCAAGAGACCCAGTACTTC. It translates to CASSLDGGQETQYF. Variable domain in full (rest from reference TRBV7-3 and TRBJ2-5): GAGVSQTPSNKVTEKGKYVELRCDPISGHTALYWYRQSLGQGPEFLIYFQGTGAADDSGLPNDRFFAVRPEGSVSTLKIQRTERGDSAVYLCASSLDGGQETQYFGPGTRLLVL.